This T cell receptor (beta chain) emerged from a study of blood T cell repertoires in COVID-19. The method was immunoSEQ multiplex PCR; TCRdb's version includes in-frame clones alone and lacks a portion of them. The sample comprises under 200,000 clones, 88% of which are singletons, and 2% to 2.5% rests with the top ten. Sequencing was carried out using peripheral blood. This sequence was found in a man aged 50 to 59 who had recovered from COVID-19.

CDR3 protein: CAWSNRGVRTEAFF. In nucleotides, the CDR3 is TGTGCCTGGAGCAACAGGGGAGTCAGGACTGAAGCTTTCTTT. V and J are TRBV30 and TRBJ1-1; TRBD1 agrees at 7 bases. V lost 3 bases, J lost 5 bases, and 9 bases stayed unmatched. Germline CDR1 and CDR2: GTSNPN and SVGIG (reference sequence). This CDR3 spans 14 amino acids.